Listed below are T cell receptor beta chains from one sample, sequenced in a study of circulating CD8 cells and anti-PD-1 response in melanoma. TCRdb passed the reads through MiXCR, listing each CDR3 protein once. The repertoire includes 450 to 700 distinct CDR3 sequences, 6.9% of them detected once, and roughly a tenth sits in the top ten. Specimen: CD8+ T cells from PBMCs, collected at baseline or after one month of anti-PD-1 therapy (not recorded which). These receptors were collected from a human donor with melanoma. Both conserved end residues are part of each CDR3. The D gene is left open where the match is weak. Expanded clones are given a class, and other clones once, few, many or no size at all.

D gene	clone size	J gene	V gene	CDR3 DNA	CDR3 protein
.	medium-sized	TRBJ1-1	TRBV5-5	TGTGCCAGCAGCTTGGGGATGAACACTGAAGCTTTCTTT	CASSLGMNTEAFF
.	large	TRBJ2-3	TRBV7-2	TGTGCCAGCAGCTTAGGTGGGAATACGCAGTATTTT	CASSLGGNTQYF
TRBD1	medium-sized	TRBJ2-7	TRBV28	TGTGCCAGCAGGGATACCGGGACAGGATTCTACGAGCAGTACTTC	CASRDTGTGFYEQYF
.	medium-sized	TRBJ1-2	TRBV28	TGTGCCAGCAGTTTATCCCGGGTGGATGGCTACACCTTC	CASSLSRVDGYTF
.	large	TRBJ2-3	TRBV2	TGTGCCAGCAGATTTGGCGTCGGATCAGATACGCAGTATTTT	CASRFGVGSDTQYF
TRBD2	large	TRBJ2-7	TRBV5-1	TGCGCCAGCAGAGATACTAGCGGAGACACGCAGTACTTC	CASRDTSGDTQYF
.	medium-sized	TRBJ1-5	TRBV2	TGTGCCAGCAGCTACAGGGATCAGCCCCAGCATTTT	CASSYRDQPQHF
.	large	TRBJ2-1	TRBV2	TGTGCCAGCAGTGATGTGAGCTCCTACAATGAGCAGTTCTTC	CASSDVSSYNEQFF
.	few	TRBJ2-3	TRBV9	TGTGCCAGCAGCCCCGGTCCCGGGGGCACAGATACGCAGTATTTT	CASSPGPGGTDTQYF
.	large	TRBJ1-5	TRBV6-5	TGTGCCAGCAAGGCGGGATCGGAGCAGCCCCAGCATTTT	CASKAGSEQPQHF
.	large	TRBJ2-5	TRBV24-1	TGTGCCACCAGTGACCACTCGGACGGAGGCCAAGAGACCCAGTACTTC	CATSDHSDGGQETQYF
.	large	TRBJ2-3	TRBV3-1	TGTGCCAGCGAGGACTATGCGGCAGATACGCAGTATTTT	CASEDYAADTQYF
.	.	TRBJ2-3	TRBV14	TGTGCCAGCAGCCAAGATCCATCGGGGGGCTACACAGATACGCAGTATTTT	CASSQDPSGGYTDTQYF
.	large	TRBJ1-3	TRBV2	TGTGCCAGCAGTGAGTCCCCGAGCTCTGGAAACACCATATATTTT	CASSESPSSGNTIYF
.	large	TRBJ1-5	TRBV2	TGTGCCAGCAGCCAGGGGTTTAGCAATCAGCCCCAGCATTTT	CASSQGFSNQPQHF
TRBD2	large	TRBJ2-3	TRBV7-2	TGTGCCAGCAGGGGGAGCAGAAGCGGGGCTTCGACAGATACGCAGTATTTT	CASRGSRSGASTDTQYF
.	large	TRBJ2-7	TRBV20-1	TGCAGTGCTGCCTTCCCGGGGGGCGGCTCCTACGAGCAGTACTTC	CSAAFPGGGSYEQYF
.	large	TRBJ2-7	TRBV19	TGTGCCTCCGATCCCGTTTCACAGGCGGGCGAGCAGTACTTC	CASDPVSQAGEQYF
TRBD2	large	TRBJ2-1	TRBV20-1	TGCAGTGCCCACCGGACTAGCGGCGGGAATGAGCAGTTCTTC	CSAHRTSGGNEQFF
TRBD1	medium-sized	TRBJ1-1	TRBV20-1	TGCAGTGCTAGTGGCGGGACAGACTATGAAGCTTTCTTT	CSASGGTDYEAFF
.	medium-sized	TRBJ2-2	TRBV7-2	TGTGCCAGCAGCTCCGTCCAGATGGTGAACACCGGGGAGCTGTTTTTT	CASSSVQMVNTGELFF
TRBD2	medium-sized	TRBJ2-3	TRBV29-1	TGCAGCGTTGCTGAAACTAGCGGGGGGGCCATGGGTAGAGATACGCAGTATTTT	CSVAETSGGAMGRDTQYF
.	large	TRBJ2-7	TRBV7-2	TGTGCCAGCAGCTTACCAGAGACATCCTACGAGCAGTACTTC	CASSLPETSYEQYF
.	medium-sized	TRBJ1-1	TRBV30	TGTGCCTGGAGTGTGTCGGGACACACTGAAGCTTTCTTT	CAWSVSGHTEAFF
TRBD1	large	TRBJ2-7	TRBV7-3	TGTGCCAGCATCCAACCGGGACAGGGGGTTTACGAGCAGTACTTC	CASIQPGQGVYEQYF